This TCR beta chain was recovered during a study of beta chain features in type 1 diabetes (dated by TCRdb to the late 2010s). Turning to the overall study: Patients and healthy donors did not differ in mean age, gender distribution, total cell number or subset yield. The study compared TCRB repertoires of sorted circulating CD4+ T cell subsets between recently diagnosed type 1 diabetes patients and matched healthy donors. A total of around 100 million sorted cells were examined across all samples, and RNA yield correlated strongly with the number of cells per subset. Whereas all 28 donors provided naive and central memory subsets, regulatory and stem cell-like memory subsets were isolated from just 8 patients and roughly 8 healthy donors. The study at large found these results: A moderate but significant shortening of TCRB CDR3 length was observed in type 1 diabetes patients in all four CD4+ subsets. PCR might favor shorter templates, but patient and control samples were amplified and corrected together, so any skew would affect both groups equally. Because small numbers of individuals were included in the HLA sub-analyses, any influence of HLA type on TCRB rearrangement was left unresolved. Naive, central memory and regulatory TCRB repertoires appeared more similar among patients than among healthy donors. Sequencing cDNA rather than genomic DNA could over-represent highly expressing activated cells, although activation and CD3 levels did not differ between groups. Fewer insertions and more nucleotide deletions at VDJ recombination sites were observed in patients with type 1 diabetes, implying thymic rearrangement abnormalities.

Each donor gave one peripheral blood draw, averaging roughly 100 mL, which was collected into heparinised tubes. A BD FACSAria II and a panel including CD45RO, CCR7, CD25, CD127, CD95 and CD27 were used to sort naive, central memory, regulatory and stem cell-like memory CD4+ T cells. A purity above 98% was achieved for all sorted populations. PBMCs were separated immediately by Lymphoprep density gradient centrifugation and were stained directly, without being cultured. So that batch effects would be minimized, each experiment stained and sorted samples in pairs, pairing one healthy donor with one patient. The entire isolated RNA was reverse transcribed using the High Capacity cDNA Reverse Transcription Kit, and thus expressed TCRB transcripts were sequenced. Naive, central memory and regulatory T cell samples underwent deep immunoSEQ sequencing, averaging about 3.3 million total reads per sample. After sorted cells were lysed in RLT buffer, RNA was extracted with DNase-treated RNeasy Micro or Mini kits, with the choice depending on cell number. To prevent cross-contamination, every cell subset was processed on its own, while patient and healthy donor samples were processed together. TCRB sequences were amplified from cDNA with the immunoSEQ multiplex PCR, producing 87-bp fragments spanning the CDR3 region. Amplicons were sequenced on the Illumina HiSeq platform. On the authors' methods: Synthetic template baselines were used to correct PCR bias computationally, reads within Hamming distance 2 were collapsed together, and singletons that could not be merged were discarded. Reads were aligned against IMGT so that V, D and J genes, CDR3 length and insertions or deletions at six rearrangement sites could be assigned. Within each subset, clonotype counts were normalized to sorted cell number, and only after that were true diversity and Gini coefficients computed with the tcR R package. Repertoire sharing was quantified using the overlap coefficient calculated on TCRB nucleotide sequences. Out-of-frame TCRB sequences from naive cells were analyzed as a proxy for the pre-selection repertoire. The table comes from immuneACCESS by way of TCRdb, which keeps in-frame sequences with V and J called. Part of the clones is missing from these tables; in studies checked, under half for an unresolved V gene and the rest for unknown reasons. That table supplies the V and J calls and clone size; D and trimming were determined from the DNA. The sample contains 640,000 or so clones, around 15% of them found a single time. In total, the top ten clones hold roughly 0.04% of the sample.

This clone was counted a few times. Its cognate antigen has yet to be identified. Per-nucleotide qualities are absent, and no much larger clonotype sits a single base away. There are 15 amino acids in the CDR3, from cysteine to phenylalanine inclusive. Just the 45-base CDR3 DNA is kept, in frame starting at base 1. In the germline V gene, CDR1 corresponds to SGHRS and CDR2 to YFSETQ. The V end gives up 1 base and the J end 1 base, leaving 3 bases in the junction not matched to a gene. The sequence was obtained from a man younger than 30 with type 1 diabetes. The sample consisted of naive CD4+ T cells from blood. This specimen's cell subset or site label, interpreted: true naive CD4+ T cells. Rearrangement joined TRBV5-1 to TRBJ2-3, with 7 junctional bases fitting TRBD2. The DNA reads TGCGCCAGCAGCTTGCGGACTAGTGGCACAGATACGCAGTATTTT. The translation is CASSLRTSGTDTQYF.